The following is a TCR beta chain sequence with its context. Its antigen is currently unknown. These data come from a study of naive and memory T cell subsets. Findings and caveats of the study: A few larger clonotypes appeared in naive repertoires, especially CD8, possibly memory cells re-expressing CD45RA. From naive to CM, EM and EMRA, diversity decreased and Gini increased. Over 85% of naive TCR sequences appeared only once after error correction, unlike memory subsets.

From germline, CDR1 is MDHEN and CDR2 SYDVKM. V shed 7 bases and J shed 2 bases, with 12 bases lying between them. This CDR3 spans 13 amino acids. An equimolar mix of two oligonucleotides served as the beta constant-region primer for TRBC1 and TRBC2. The ligated cDNA underwent four PCR rounds using SP2 and nested alpha and beta constant-region primers. TCRdb reprocessed the UMI-ligation and nested PCR reads with MiXCR, giving one entry per CDR3 protein. The table has over 110,000 distinct CDR3 sequences, approximately 20% seen once; the top ten hold roughly 0.63%. Cells stained for CD3, CD4, CD8, CD45RA, CD27 and viability were sorted into four CD45RA/CD27 subsets.

The chain uses TRBV28 and TRBJ2-7; no firm D call. The TCR originated in a human donor in good health. The specimen sequenced was naive CD8+ T cells from blood. CDR3 loop: CASIPSPAYEQYF. The DNA of the CDR3 is TGTGCCAGCATCCCATCGCCTGCCTACGAGCAGTACTTC.